This TCR beta chain was sequenced in a study of blood T cell repertoires in COVID-19. V was cut by 3 bases and J by 3 bases, with 7 bases left in between. The CDR3 runs to 12 residues. CDR1 SGDLS and CDR2 YYNGEE come from the germline V gene. Assay used: immunoSEQ multiplex PCR; TCRdb lists only in-frame clones, some missing. The table lists some 170,000 clones, approximately 93% of them singletons. Sequencing input: peripheral blood. The TCR originated in a woman in her sixties or seventies with COVID-19, enrolled during active disease. This rearrangement joins TRBV9 to TRBJ2-7; possibly TRBD1 for D (5 bases). This CDR3 reads CASSGDSYEQYF. CDR3 bases: TGTGCCAGCAGCGGTGACAGCTACGAGCAGTACTTC.